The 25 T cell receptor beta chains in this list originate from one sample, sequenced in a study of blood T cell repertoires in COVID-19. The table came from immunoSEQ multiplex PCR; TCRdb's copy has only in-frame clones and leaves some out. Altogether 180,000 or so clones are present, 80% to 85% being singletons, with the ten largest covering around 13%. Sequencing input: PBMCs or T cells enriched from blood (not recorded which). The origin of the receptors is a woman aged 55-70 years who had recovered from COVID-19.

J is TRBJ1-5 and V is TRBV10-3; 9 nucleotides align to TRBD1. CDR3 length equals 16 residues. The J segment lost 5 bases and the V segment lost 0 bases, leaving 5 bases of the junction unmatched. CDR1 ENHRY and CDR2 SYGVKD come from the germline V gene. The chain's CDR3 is CAISESNRGHHQPQHF. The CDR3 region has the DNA TGTGCCATCAGTGAGTCGAACAGGGGGCATCATCAGCCCCAGCATTTT.

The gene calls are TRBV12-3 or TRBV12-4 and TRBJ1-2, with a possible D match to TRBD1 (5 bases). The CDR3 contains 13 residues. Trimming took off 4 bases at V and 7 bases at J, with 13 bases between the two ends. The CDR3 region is CASSSTGELGYTF. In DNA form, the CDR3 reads TGTGCCAGCAGTTCCACGGGGGAGCTTGGCTACACCTTC.

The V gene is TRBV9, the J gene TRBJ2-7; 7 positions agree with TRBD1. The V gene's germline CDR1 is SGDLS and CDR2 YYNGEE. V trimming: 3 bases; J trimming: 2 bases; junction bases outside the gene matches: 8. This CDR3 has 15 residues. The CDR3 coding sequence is TGTGCCAGCAGCGCCTCTGTCGGGACAGCCTACGAGCAGTACTTC. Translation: CASSASVGTAYEQYF.

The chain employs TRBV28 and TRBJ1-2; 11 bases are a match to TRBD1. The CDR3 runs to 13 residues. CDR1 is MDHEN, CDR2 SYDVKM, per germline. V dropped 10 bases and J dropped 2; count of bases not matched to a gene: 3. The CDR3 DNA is TGTGCCACCCGGACAGGGGGCAACTATGGCTACACCTTC. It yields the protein CATRTGGNYGYTF.

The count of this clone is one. DNA of the CDR3: TGCGCCAGCAGCTTGTCAGGGTTTTACGATTCACCCCTCCACTTT. The encoded protein is CASSLSGFYDSPLHF. The chain employs TRBV5-1 and TRBJ1-6, with a weak D call TRBD1 (5 bases). The V end lost 1 base, the J end lost 8 bases, and 13 bases lay between the germline ends. In germline, CDR1 is SGHRS, CDR2 YFSETQ. The CDR3 contains 15 residues. Using reference TRBV5-1 and TRBJ1-6 for the parts outside the CDR3, the full variable domain is KAGVTQTPRYLIKTRGQQVTLSCSPISGHRSVSWYQQTPGQGLQFLFEYFSETQRNKGNFPGRFSGRQFSNSRSEMNVSTLELGDSALYLCASSLSGFYDSPLHFGNGTRLTVT.

The CDR3 loop reads CASRNLDNEQFF. CDR3 coding DNA: TGTGCCAGCAGGAACCTAGACAATGAGCAGTTCTTC. This chain uses TRBV12-3 or TRBV12-4 with TRBJ2-1; the D is unclear. The CDR3 spans 12 residues. V dropped 6 bases and J dropped 5 bases, with 8 bases sitting between them.

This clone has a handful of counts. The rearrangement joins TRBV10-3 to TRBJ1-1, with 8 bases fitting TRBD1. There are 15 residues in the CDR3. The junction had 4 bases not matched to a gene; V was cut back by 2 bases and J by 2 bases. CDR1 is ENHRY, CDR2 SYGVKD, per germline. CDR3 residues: CAISEHRGFNTEAFF. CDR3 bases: TGTGCCATCAGTGAGCACAGGGGGTTCAACACTGAAGCTTTCTTT.

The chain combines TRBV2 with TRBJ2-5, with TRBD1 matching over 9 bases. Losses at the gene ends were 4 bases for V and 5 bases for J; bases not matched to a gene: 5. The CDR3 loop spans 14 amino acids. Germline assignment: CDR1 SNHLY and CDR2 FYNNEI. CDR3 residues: CASSGGTGTETQYF. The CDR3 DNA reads TGTGCCAGCAGTGGAGGGACAGGGACGGAGACCCAGTACTTC.

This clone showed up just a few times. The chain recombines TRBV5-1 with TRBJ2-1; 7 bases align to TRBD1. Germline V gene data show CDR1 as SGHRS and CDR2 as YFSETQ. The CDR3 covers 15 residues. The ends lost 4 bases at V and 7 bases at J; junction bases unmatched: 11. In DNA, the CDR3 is TGCGCCAGCAGCCCCCAGGGGGTGGGAAGGAATGAGCAGTTCTTC. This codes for CASSPQGVGRNEQFF.

The CDR3 sequence is CASSELGQGAEGNTEAFF. The CDR3 DNA is TGTGCCAGCAGTGAACTGGGACAGGGGGCTGAAGGGAACACTGAAGCTTTCTTT. This rearrangement joins TRBV6-1 to TRBJ1-1, with 12 bases that match TRBD1. Germline V gene sequence: CDR1 MNHNS, CDR2 SASEGT. The CDR3 extends over 18 amino acids. V dropped 2 bases and J dropped 1; count of bases not matched to a gene: 8.

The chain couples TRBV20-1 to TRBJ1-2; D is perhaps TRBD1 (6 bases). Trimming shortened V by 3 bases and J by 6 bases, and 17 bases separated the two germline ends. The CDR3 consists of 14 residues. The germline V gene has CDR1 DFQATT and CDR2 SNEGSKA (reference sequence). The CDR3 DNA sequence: TGCAGTGCTAGTGGCAGGGCGGCAGGGGATGGCTACACCTTC. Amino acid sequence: CSASGRAAGDGYTF.

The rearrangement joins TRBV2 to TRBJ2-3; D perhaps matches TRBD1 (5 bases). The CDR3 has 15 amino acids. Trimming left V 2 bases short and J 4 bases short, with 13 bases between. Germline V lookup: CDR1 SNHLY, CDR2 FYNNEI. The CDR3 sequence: CASSETTVHPDTQYF. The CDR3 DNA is TGTGCCAGCAGTGAAACGACAGTGCATCCAGATACGCAGTATTTT.

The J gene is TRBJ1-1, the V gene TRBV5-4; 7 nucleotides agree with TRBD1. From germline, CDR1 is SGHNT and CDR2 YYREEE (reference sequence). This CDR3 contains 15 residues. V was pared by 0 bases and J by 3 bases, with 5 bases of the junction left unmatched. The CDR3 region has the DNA TGTGCCAGCAGCTTGGTTAAGGGGGCCGACACTGAAGCTTTCTTT. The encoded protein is CASSLVKGADTEAFF.

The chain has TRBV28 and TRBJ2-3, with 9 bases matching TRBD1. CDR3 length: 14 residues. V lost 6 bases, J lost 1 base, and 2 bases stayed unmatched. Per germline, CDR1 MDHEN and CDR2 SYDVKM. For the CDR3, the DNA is TGTGCCAGCAGCAGACAGGGGGGCACAGATACGCAGTATTTT. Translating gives CASSRQGGTDTQYF.

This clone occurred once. The CDR3 DNA reads as TGTGCCAGCAGCCCCACTCGGACAGCGACCTATGGCTACACCTTC. As protein: CASSPTRTATYGYTF. V is TRBV7-9 and J is TRBJ1-2, with D tentatively TRBD1 (6 bases). Per germline, CDR1 SEHNR and CDR2 FQNEAQ (reference sequence). Trimming stripped 5 bases from V and 4 bases from J, with 17 bases between. CDR3 length: 15 residues.

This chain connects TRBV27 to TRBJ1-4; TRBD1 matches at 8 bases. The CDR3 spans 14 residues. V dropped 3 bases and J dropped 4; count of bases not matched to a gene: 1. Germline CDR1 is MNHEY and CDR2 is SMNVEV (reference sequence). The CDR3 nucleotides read TGTGCCAGCAGTTTGACAGGGGATAATGAAAAACTGTTTTTT. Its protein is CASSLTGDNEKLFF. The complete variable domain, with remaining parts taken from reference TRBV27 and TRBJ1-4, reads EAQVTQNPRYLITVTGKKLTVTCSQNMNHEYMSWYRQDPGLGLRQIYYSMNVEVTDKGDVPEGYKVSRKEKRNFPLILESPSPNQTSLYFCASSLTGDNEKLFFGSGTQLSVL.

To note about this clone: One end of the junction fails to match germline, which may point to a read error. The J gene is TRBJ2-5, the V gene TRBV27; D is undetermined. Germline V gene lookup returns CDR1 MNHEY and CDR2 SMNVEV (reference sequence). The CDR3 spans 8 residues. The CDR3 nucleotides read TGTGCCCGATATAGCTTAAACTTC. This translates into CARYSLNF.

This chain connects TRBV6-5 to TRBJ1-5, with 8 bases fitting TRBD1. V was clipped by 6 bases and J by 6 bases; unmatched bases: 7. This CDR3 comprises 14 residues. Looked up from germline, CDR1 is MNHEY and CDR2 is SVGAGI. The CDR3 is CASRETGEFQPQHF. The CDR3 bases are TGTGCCAGCAGGGAGACAGGGGAATTTCAGCCCCAGCATTTT.

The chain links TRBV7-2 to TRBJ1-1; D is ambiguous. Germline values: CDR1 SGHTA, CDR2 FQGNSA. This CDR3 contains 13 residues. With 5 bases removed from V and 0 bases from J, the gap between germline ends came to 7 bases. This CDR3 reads CASSEGMNTEAFF. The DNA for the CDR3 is TGTGCCAGCAGCGAGGGCATGAACACTGAAGCTTTCTTT.

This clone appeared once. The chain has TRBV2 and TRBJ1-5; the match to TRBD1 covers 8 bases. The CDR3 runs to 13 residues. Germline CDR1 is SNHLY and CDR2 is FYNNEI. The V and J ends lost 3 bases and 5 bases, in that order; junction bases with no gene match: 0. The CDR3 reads CASSETGDQPQHF. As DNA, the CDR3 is TGTGCCAGCAGTGAGACAGGGGATCAGCCCCAGCATTTT.

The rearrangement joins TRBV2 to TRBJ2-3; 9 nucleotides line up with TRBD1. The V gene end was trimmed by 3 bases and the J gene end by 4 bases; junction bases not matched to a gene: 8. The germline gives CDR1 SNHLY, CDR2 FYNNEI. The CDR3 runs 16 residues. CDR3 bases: TGTGCCAGCAGTGAGGCCGGGACAGGGTTTGCAGATACGCAGTATTTT. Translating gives CASSEAGTGFADTQYF.

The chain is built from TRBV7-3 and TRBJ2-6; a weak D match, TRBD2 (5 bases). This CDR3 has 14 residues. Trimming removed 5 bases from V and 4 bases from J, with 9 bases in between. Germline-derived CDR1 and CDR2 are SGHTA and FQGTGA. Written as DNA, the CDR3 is TGTGCCAGCAGCCTAGCTTTCGGGGCCAACGTCCTGACTTTC. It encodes CASSLAFGANVLTF.

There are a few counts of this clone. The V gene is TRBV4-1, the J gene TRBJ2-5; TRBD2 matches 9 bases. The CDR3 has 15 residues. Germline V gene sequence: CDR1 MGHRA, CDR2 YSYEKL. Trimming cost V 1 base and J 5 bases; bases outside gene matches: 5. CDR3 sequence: CASSQGGLAMETQYF. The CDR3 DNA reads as TGCGCCAGCAGCCAAGGAGGACTAGCGATGGAGACCCAGTACTTC.

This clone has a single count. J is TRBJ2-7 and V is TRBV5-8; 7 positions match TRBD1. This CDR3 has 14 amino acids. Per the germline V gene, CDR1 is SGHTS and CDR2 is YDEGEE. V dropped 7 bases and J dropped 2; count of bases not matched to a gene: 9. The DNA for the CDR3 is TGTGCCAGCCGAGACAGGGCGCGGGCCTACGAGCAGTACTTC. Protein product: CASRDRARAYEQYF.

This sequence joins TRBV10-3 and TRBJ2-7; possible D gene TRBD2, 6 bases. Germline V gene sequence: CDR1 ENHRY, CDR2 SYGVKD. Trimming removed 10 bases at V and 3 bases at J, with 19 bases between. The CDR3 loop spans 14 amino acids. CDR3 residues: CATGGERSLYEQYF. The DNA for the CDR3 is TGTGCCACCGGAGGGGAGCGGAGCCTCTACGAGCAGTACTTC.